The sequence of this T cell receptor beta chain was determined in a study of blood T cell repertoires in COVID-19. Overall study: Specimens from acute and convalescent COVID-19 originated in the United States, Italy and Spain. T cells, B-cell-depleted T cells, or PBMCs supplied cDNA or gDNA.

In the original analysis: From reference gene primer amplification, estimates of nucleated cell counts were derived. TCRdb keeps only in-frame clones here, not all; method: immunoSEQ multiplex PCR. V and J calls and clone size are copied from that table; D and trimming were computed from the DNA. The table lists approximately 190,000 clones, around 80% of them singletons. The receptor's source is a man between 25 and 39 years old with active or convalescent COVID-19. Input material: peripheral blood.

In DNA, the CDR3 is TGTGCCAGCAGCTCCGGGGACGCGGGGACAGATACGCAGTATTTT. Translating gives CASSSGDAGTDTQYF. This chain links TRBV6-5 with TRBJ2-3, with D possibly TRBD2 on 6 matching bases. Germline V lookup: CDR1 MNHEY, CDR2 SVGAGI. The CDR3 totals 15 residues. Trimming left V 6 bases short and J 3 bases short, with 16 bases between.